A selection of T cell receptor beta chains follows, all from one sample in a study of OX40 agonist ivuxolimab in advanced cancers. The repertoire was sequenced with immunoSEQ multiplex PCR; TCRdb's copy has only in-frame clones and lacks some. The data contain 52,000 or so clones, roughly 88% of them singletons. Sequences were derived from CD4+ or CD8+ T cells sorted from blood, sampled in a trial of the OX40 agonist ivuxolimab. These receptors originate from an adult with an advanced solid tumor such as melanoma, head and neck, liver or kidney cancer. Each CDR3 is given with its conserved first and last residue. The order of the fields is V gene, J gene, D gene, clone size, CDR3 DNA, CDR3 protein. The D gene is left open where the match is weak. Clone size is given for some rows only: seen once, a few or many times, or a class if the clone is expanded.

TRBV6-4,TRBJ1-3,TRBD1,.,TGTGCCAGCAGTGACTGGACAGGAAATTCTGGAAACACCATATATTTT,CASSDWTGNSGNTIYF
TRBV5-4,TRBJ2-1,.,.,TGTGCCAGCAGCTCCCTCTCCGAAAGGCACAATGAGCAGTTCTTC,CASSSLSERHNEQFF
TRBV6-1,TRBJ1-1,.,few,TGTGCCAGCACGGTAGCGAACACTGAAGCTTTCTTT,CASTVANTEAFF
TRBV7-3,TRBJ2-7,.,.,TGTGCCAGCAGCTTAAATCCAGGCCGCTACGAGCAGTACTTC,CASSLNPGRYEQYF
TRBV11-2,TRBJ1-1,TRBD1,once,TGTGCCAGCAGCTGGACGGGACAGGCGAACACTGAAGCTTTCTTT,CASSWTGQANTEAFF
TRBV4-1,TRBJ2-5,.,.,TGCGCCAGCAGCCAAGGTGATCAAGGGACGACTCAAGAGACCCAGTACTTC,CASSQGDQGTTQETQYF
TRBV29-1,TRBJ1-4,TRBD1,.,TGCAGCGCCGGGCCGGGACAGGGGCTTGCAACTAATGAAAAACTGTTTTTT,CSAGPGQGLATNEKLFF
TRBV4-3,TRBJ1-1,.,few,TGCGCCAGCAGCCAAGCCAAGAACACTGAAGCTTTCTTT,CASSQAKNTEAFF
TRBV4-3,TRBJ2-1,TRBD2,.,TGCGCCAGCAGCCAAGGGGTAGCGGGAGGGCCCTCCTACAATGAGCAGTTCTTC,CASSQGVAGGPSYNEQFF
TRBV7-8,TRBJ2-3,TRBD2,.,TGTGCCAGCAGCTTAGGGACTAGTGGCACAGATACGCAGTATTTT,CASSLGTSGTDTQYF
TRBV6-1,TRBJ2-1,TRBD2,.,TGTGCCAGCAGTGAATACGGGGGGGAATACAATGAGCAGTTCTTC,CASSEYGGEYNEQFF
TRBV27,TRBJ2-1,TRBD2,.,TGTGCCAGCAGTTTTGCGCGGGGGGGCCTCTACAATGAGCAGTTCTTC,CASSFARGGLYNEQFF
TRBV25-1,TRBJ1-6,.,.,TGTGCCAGCAGTGAAATGGGGGCGTCCTATAATTCACCCCTCCACTTT,CASSEMGASYNSPLHF
TRBV6-5,TRBJ2-7,.,.,TGTGCCACAGGGTTTGACAGCTACGAGCAGTACTTC,CATGFDSYEQYF
TRBV13,TRBJ2-7,TRBD2,.,TGTGCCAGCAGCCGGGGGGACGAGCAGTACTTC,CASSRGDEQYF
TRBV5-1,TRBJ1-2,TRBD1,.,TGCGCCAGCAGCGCTCCGGGACAGGACCAGGGACAACATGGCTACACCTTC,CASSAPGQDQGQHGYTF
TRBV28,TRBJ1-4,TRBD1,.,TGTGCCAGCAGTTCACAGGGGAGCGGGGATGAAAAACTGTTTTTT,CASSSQGSGDEKLFF
TRBV6-6,TRBJ2-1,.,.,TGTGCCAGCAGCGTCCTGACTGCAAGCTCCTACAATGAGCAGTTCTTC,CASSVLTASSYNEQFF
TRBV5-1,TRBJ1-1,TRBD1,.,TGCGCCAGCAGCACCGGGACAGCGAACACTGAAGCTTTCTTT,CASSTGTANTEAFF
TRBV5-6,TRBJ1-1,TRBD1,.,TGTGCCAGCAGCTTCCAGGGGGCGAGCACTGAAGCTTTCTTT,CASSFQGASTEAFF
TRBV2,TRBJ2-3,.,.,TGTGCCAGCAGTCAAAAAGGGCATGAAGATACGCAGTATTTT,CASSQKGHEDTQYF
TRBV5-1,TRBJ2-2,TRBD1,.,TGCGCCAGCAGCTTAGACTCCTACAGGGGCGCGGACACCGGGGAGCTGTTTTTT,CASSLDSYRGADTGELFF
TRBV19,TRBJ1-5,.,.,TGTGCCAGTAGTATCACAGGCATCCCCAATCAGCCCCAGCATTTT,CASSITGIPNQPQHF
TRBV15,TRBJ2-1,TRBD1,.,TGTGCCACCAGCAGAGGGGTTGGGACAGGGGACAATGAGCAGTTCTTC,CATSRGVGTGDNEQFF
TRBV21-1,TRBJ2-4,.,.,TGTGCCAGCAGCGACAGGGGTATGAACATTCAGTACTTC,CASSDRGMNIQYF
TRBV5-1,TRBJ2-7,.,.,TGCGCCAGCCGCCCGGCAGGGGAAGGCGAGCAGTACTTC,CASRPAGEGEQYF
TRBV9,TRBJ1-4,.,.,TGTGCCAGCAGCGGAACGATTAATGAAAAACTGTTTTTT,CASSGTINEKLFF
TRBV7-8,TRBJ1-4,TRBD1,.,TGTGCCAGCAGCTTAGGGGGACCCTTAAGGGGGCAGGCTAATGAAAAACTGTTTTTT,CASSLGGPLRGQANEKLFF
TRBV7-8,TRBJ2-3,TRBD2,.,TGTGCCAGCAGCCTGACGACTAGCGCGGCCGAAGATACGCAGTATTTT,CASSLTTSAAEDTQYF
TRBV6-6,TRBJ1-1,.,.,TGTGCCAGCAGTTACGAGAACACTGAAGCTTTCTTT,CASSYENTEAFF
TRBV7-9,TRBJ2-3,.,.,TGTGCCAGCAGCCCATTTCACGGTACGCAGTATTTT,CASSPFHGTQYF
TRBV19,TRBJ1-2,.,.,TGTGCCAGTAGTATTCGCTCTACAGGGCATGGCTACACCTTC,CASSIRSTGHGYTF
TRBV2,TRBJ1-5,.,.,TGTGCCAGCAGTGAGGGTTTGGAGCCCCAGCATTTT,CASSEGLEPQHF
TRBV4-3,TRBJ2-7,TRBD1,once,TGCGCCAGCAGCCAAGTCCACCGGGACAGTTACTCCTACGAGCAGTACTTC,CASSQVHRDSYSYEQYF
TRBV30,TRBJ1-2,.,.,TGTGCCTGGAGTGGCACCCTCGACAGGAGCCATACCCGCTATGGCTACACCTTC,CAWSGTLDRSHTRYGYTF
TRBV7-9,TRBJ2-5,TRBD2,.,TGTGCCAGCAGCCCGACCCCGGGGGGGGCAGGGGAGACCCAGTACTTC,CASSPTPGGAGETQYF
TRBV6-5,TRBJ2-7,.,.,TGTGCCAGCAGTTACGAAGGGGAGCAGTACTTC,CASSYEGEQYF
TRBV6-5,TRBJ2-1,TRBD2,.,TGTGCCAGCAGCGGACTAGCGCAACTCAATGAGCAGTTCTTC,CASSGLAQLNEQFF
TRBV19,TRBJ2-2,.,.,TGTGCCAGTAGACGGGAGACCGGGGAGCTGTTTTTT,CASRRETGELFF
TRBV5-1,TRBJ2-1,.,.,TGCGCCAGCAGGCCCGCTTCCTACAATGAGCAGTTCTTC,CASRPASYNEQFF
TRBV28,TRBJ1-2,TRBD1,once,TGTGCCAGCCTTCGCCGGGACAGGGCCTATGGCTACACCTTC,CASLRRDRAYGYTF
TRBV10-3,TRBJ2-3,TRBD2,.,TGTGCCATCAGTGAGTCGACTCGACTAGCGGAAACCTACACAGATACGCAGTATTTT,CAISESTRLAETYTDTQYF
TRBV7-8,TRBJ2-1,.,.,TGTGCCAGCAGCCTAAATCGGAAGCAAGCGCGGACGAATGAGCAGTTCTTC,CASSLNRKQARTNEQFF
TRBV19,TRBJ2-3,.,.,TGTGCCAGTAGTCGCCTGGTCCGCACAGATACGCAGTATTTT,CASSRLVRTDTQYF
TRBV7-9,TRBJ1-2,.,.,TGTGCCAGCAGGGCAGGGATGAACTATGGCTACACCTTC,CASRAGMNYGYTF
TRBV7-9,TRBJ2-5,.,.,TGTGCCAGCAGCCCGTCTGGGGCAGGGGTGAAGGAGACCCAGTACTTC,CASSPSGAGVKETQYF
TRBV7-7,TRBJ2-3,TRBD1,.,TGTGCCAGCAGCCCCGGGGGGACAGGGGTAGATACGCAGTATTTT,CASSPGGTGVDTQYF
TRBV9,TRBJ2-1,.,.,TGTGCCAGCAGCGCCCTAGCAGAGCAGTTCTTC,CASSALAEQFF
TRBV27,TRBJ1-5,.,.,TGTGCCAGCAGTCCCTTCGGGGCTGCTCAGCCCCAGCATTTT,CASSPFGAAQPQHF
TRBV6-6,TRBJ1-2,.,.,TGTGCCAGCACCCACGGATGGAGTCCCTGGGGTTATGGCTACACCTTC,CASTHGWSPWGYGYTF
TRBV27,TRBJ1-1,TRBD1,.,TGTGCCAGCAGTTCTTTACAGGGGGGTGCCACTGAAGCTTTCTTT,CASSSLQGGATEAFF